Listed below are T cell receptor beta chains from one sample, sequenced in a study of OX40 agonist ivuxolimab in advanced cancers. Assay used: immunoSEQ multiplex PCR; TCRdb lists only in-frame clones, some missing. The sample records 60,000 to 100,000 clones, over 85% being singletons. This specimen consisted of CD4+ or CD8+ T cells sorted from blood, obtained in a trial of the OX40 agonist ivuxolimab. Source of these receptors: an adult with an advanced solid tumor such as melanoma, head and neck, liver or kidney cancer. The CDR3 runs from the conserved cysteine through the conserved F or W. D genes are given only for firm matches. Clone size is not always given. Where it is, it says once, few, many or a class for expanded clones.

D gene,V gene,clone size,J gene,CDR3 protein,CDR3 DNA
TRBD1,TRBV7-8,-,TRBJ2-7,CASSLAPGQGRYEQYF,TGTGCCAGCAGCTTAGCACCGGGACAGGGTAGATACGAGCAGTACTTC
TRBD2,TRBV29-1,-,TRBJ2-3,CSVEPGGRDTQYF,TGCAGCGTTGAACCGGGGGGGAGAGATACGCAGTATTTT
-,TRBV6-5,-,TRBJ2-3,CASKAGIRTDTQYF,TGTGCCAGCAAGGCGGGAATTAGAACAGATACGCAGTATTTT
-,TRBV9,-,TRBJ1-1,CASSVVGGNTEAFF,TGTGCCAGCAGCGTAGTAGGGGGGAACACTGAAGCTTTCTTT
-,TRBV4-3,-,TRBJ2-2,CASSQDRVGQLTGELFF,TGCGCCAGCAGCCAAGATCGGGTTGGGCAGCTAACCGGGGAGCTGTTTTTT
TRBD2,TRBV28,once,TRBJ2-1,CASSLGLAGGPDEQFF,TGTGCCAGCAGTTTAGGACTAGCGGGGGGGCCGGATGAGCAGTTCTTC
-,TRBV6-5,-,TRBJ2-7,CASSVVSSYEQYF,TGTGCCAGCAGTGTTGTCAGCTCCTACGAGCAGTACTTC
-,TRBV18,-,TRBJ1-2,CASSPKGSLDGANYGYTF,TGTGCCAGCTCACCTAAGGGCAGCTTGGATGGAGCTAACTATGGCTACACCTTC
-,TRBV7-9,-,TRBJ2-2,CASRPTGSGELFF,TGTGCCAGCAGACCGACAGGCTCCGGGGAGCTGTTTTTT
-,TRBV6-4,-,TRBJ2-3,CASAPRGDYTDTQYF,TGTGCCAGCGCCCCCCGGGGAGACTACACAGATACGCAGTATTTT
-,TRBV27,-,TRBJ2-3,CASSMGHSTDTQYF,TGTGCCAGCAGTATGGGACACAGCACAGATACGCAGTATTTT
-,TRBV4-3,-,TRBJ2-7,CASSQEPAGRLYEQYF,TGCGCCAGCAGCCAAGAACCAGCAGGACGGCTTTACGAGCAGTACTTC
TRBD1,TRBV28,-,TRBJ1-5,CASSLPGTGIFHQPQHF,TGTGCCAGCAGTTTACCCGGGACAGGGATCTTTCATCAGCCCCAGCATTTT
-,TRBV19,-,TRBJ2-5,CASSVVSQETQYF,TGTGCCAGTAGTGTTGTCAGTCAAGAGACCCAGTACTTC
-,TRBV30,-,TRBJ2-7,CALSDGPYEQYF,TGTGCACTGTCAGACGGACCCTACGAGCAGTACTTC
TRBD2,TRBV29-1,-,TRBJ2-7,CSVEVQGTTGGGAYEQYF,TGCAGCGTTGAGGTGCAGGGTACAACCGGCGGGGGGGCTTACGAGCAGTACTTC
-,TRBV10-2,-,TRBJ2-1,CASSESIGGLDNEQFF,TGCGCCAGCAGTGAGTCAATCGGGGGGCTCGACAATGAGCAGTTCTTC
TRBD1,TRBV4-1,-,TRBJ2-3,CASSPGDRTGLTDTQYF,TGCGCCAGCAGCCCAGGCGACCGGACAGGGTTAACAGATACGCAGTATTTT
TRBD1,TRBV4-3,-,TRBJ1-1,CASSPKQGVGTEAFF,TGCGCCAGCAGCCCCAAACAGGGGGTAGGCACTGAAGCTTTCTTT
TRBD2,TRBV27,-,TRBJ2-3,CASSLSSGGGTDTQYF,TGTGCCAGCAGTTTGTCAAGCGGGGGGGGGACAGATACGCAGTATTTT
TRBD2,TRBV6-1,-,TRBJ2-1,CASKLSGVYNEQFF,TGTGCCAGCAAACTTAGCGGGGTCTACAATGAGCAGTTCTTC
TRBD1,TRBV5-4,-,TRBJ1-2,CASSNWDRHYTF,TGTGCCAGCAGCAACTGGGACAGACACTACACCTTC
-,TRBV4-2,-,TRBJ1-2,CASTPGHNYGYTF,TGTGCCAGCACTCCGGGACACAACTATGGCTACACCTTC
-,TRBV27,once,TRBJ1-1,CASSLALGYEAFF,TGTGCCAGCAGTCTAGCCCTGGGGTATGAAGCTTTCTTT
-,TRBV7-8,-,TRBJ1-3,CASSPGGGGNTIYF,TGTGCCAGCAGCCCGGGGGGGGGTGGAAACACCATATATTTT
-,TRBV6-5,-,TRBJ2-2,CASSFRGPGGLFF,TGTGCCAGCAGTTTCCGGGGACCCGGCGGGCTGTTTTTT
-,TRBV19,-,TRBJ2-7,CASSKAAISYEQYF,TGTGCCAGTAGTAAAGCGGCCATCTCCTACGAGCAGTACTTC
-,TRBV28,-,TRBJ2-7,CASSFAGSVGEQYF,TGTGCCAGCAGTTTTGCCGGGAGCGTGGGCGAGCAGTACTTC
TRBD2,TRBV27,-,TRBJ2-1,CASSLTSGRGKFF,TGTGCCAGCAGCTTGACTAGCGGGAGGGGTAAGTTCTTC
-,TRBV25-1,-,TRBJ2-5,CASSEPEAGWGETQYF,TGTGCCAGCAGTGAACCAGAGGCCGGCTGGGGAGAGACCCAGTACTTC
TRBD2,TRBV9,-,TRBJ2-2,CASSVREGTYQKRTGELFF,TGTGCCAGCAGCGTTCGGGAGGGGACCTATCAGAAGAGGACCGGGGAGCTGTTTTTT
TRBD2,TRBV2,-,TRBJ2-1,CASSRTSGSVSYNEQFF,TGTGCCAGCAGTAGGACTAGCGGGAGTGTATCCTACAATGAGCAGTTCTTC
-,TRBV18,-,TRBJ2-7,CASSPIRVRRLDEQYF,TGTGCCAGCTCACCAATAAGGGTTCGGCGGCTGGACGAGCAGTACTTC
TRBD1,TRBV9,once,TRBJ2-5,CASSRLGLQGETQYF,TGTGCCAGCAGCCGCCTTGGGTTACAGGGGGAGACCCAGTACTTC
-,TRBV27,once,TRBJ2-7,CASSFGGLGYYEQYF,TGTGCCAGCAGTTTCGGGGGCCTGGGGTACTACGAGCAGTACTTC
TRBD2,TRBV5-4,-,TRBJ2-5,CASSHGTSPETQYF,TGTGCCAGCAGCCACGGGACTAGCCCAGAGACCCAGTACTTC
-,TRBV7-2,-,TRBJ2-3,CASSLGADTQYF,TGTGCCAGCAGCTTAGGGGCAGATACGCAGTATTTT
TRBD2,TRBV4-1,-,TRBJ2-1,CASSLEGWREALNEQFF,TGCGCCAGCAGCCTCGAGGGATGGCGGGAGGCTCTGAATGAGCAGTTCTTC
TRBD1,TRBV7-2,-,TRBJ1-6,CASSLTQGALNSPLHF,TGTGCCAGCAGCTTAACGCAGGGGGCGCTTAATTCACCCCTCCACTTT
-,TRBV6-5,-,TRBJ2-1,CASSYGPRPNNEQFF,TGTGCCAGCAGTTACGGCCCGAGGCCCAACAATGAGCAGTTCTTC
TRBD2,TRBV4-1,-,TRBJ2-3,CASSSTGEGRNTDTQYF,TGCGCCAGCAGCTCAACGGGGGAGGGCCGGAACACAGATACGCAGTATTTT
TRBD2,TRBV7-6,-,TRBJ2-1,CASSRGAGTSGGDEQFF,TGTGCCAGCAGCCGCGGCGCAGGGACTAGCGGGGGAGATGAGCAGTTCTTC
TRBD1,TRBV6-4,-,TRBJ1-4,CASSHGTGYEKLFF,TGTGCCAGCAGCCACGGGACAGGGTACGAAAAACTGTTTTTT
-,TRBV7-9,-,TRBJ1-5,CASTPKQGGNQPQHF,TGTGCCAGCACACCAAAACAGGGAGGCAATCAGCCCCAGCATTTT
-,TRBV30,-,TRBJ1-4,CAWSVKGGHRNEKLFF,TGTGCCTGGAGTGTAAAGGGGGGACACCGTAATGAAAAACTGTTTTTT
-,TRBV7-2,-,TRBJ2-1,CASSDTGDSYNEQFF,TGTGCCAGCAGCGATACGGGAGATTCCTACAATGAGCAGTTCTTC